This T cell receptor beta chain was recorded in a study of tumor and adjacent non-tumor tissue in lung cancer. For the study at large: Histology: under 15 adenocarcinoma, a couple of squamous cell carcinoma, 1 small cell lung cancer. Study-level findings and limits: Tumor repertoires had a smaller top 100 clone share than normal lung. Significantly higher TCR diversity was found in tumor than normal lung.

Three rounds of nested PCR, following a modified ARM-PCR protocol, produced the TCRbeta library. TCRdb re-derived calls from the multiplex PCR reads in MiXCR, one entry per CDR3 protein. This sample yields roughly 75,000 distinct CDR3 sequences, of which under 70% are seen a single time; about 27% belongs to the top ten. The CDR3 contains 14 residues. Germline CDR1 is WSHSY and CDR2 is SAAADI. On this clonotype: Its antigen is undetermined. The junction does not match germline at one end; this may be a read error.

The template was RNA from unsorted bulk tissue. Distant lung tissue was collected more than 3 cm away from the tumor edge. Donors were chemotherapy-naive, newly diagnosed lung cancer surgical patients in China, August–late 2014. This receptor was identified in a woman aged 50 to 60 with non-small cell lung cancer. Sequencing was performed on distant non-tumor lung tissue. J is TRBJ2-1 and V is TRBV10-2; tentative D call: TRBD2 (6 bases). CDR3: CASREGGINNEKFF. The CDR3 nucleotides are TGCGCCAGCAGGGAAGGAGGGATTAACAATGAGAAGTTCTTC.